A single sample is the source of the 11 T cell receptor beta chains below, sequenced in a study of blood T cell repertoires in COVID-19. Here immunoSEQ multiplex PCR was the method, and the copy in TCRdb shows in-frame clones only, minus some. The sample records a few hundred thousand clones, roughly 80% being singletons. The source material was PBMCs or T cells enriched from blood (not recorded which). The receptors were sampled from a woman aged 45-65 years who had recovered from COVID-19.

This clone was detected once. This chain joins TRBV5-1 and TRBJ1-1, with D unclear. CDR3 length: 13 residues. The V gene lost 7 bases and the J gene lost 1 base, with 11 bases spanning the gap. Germline lookup yields CDR1 SGHRS and CDR2 YFSETQ. CDR3 residues: CASAREQNTEAFF. CDR3 coding DNA: TGCGCCAGCGCCCGGGAACAGAACACTGAAGCTTTCTTT.

The rearrangement links TRBV19 to TRBJ1-1, with D perhaps TRBD1 (5 bases). The CDR3 loop spans 14 amino acids. Trimming shortened V by 5 bases and J by 1 base, and 11 bases separated the two germline ends. Looked up from germline, CDR1 is LNHDA and CDR2 is SQIVND (reference sequence). CDR3 amino acids: CASSQVGQNTEAFF. The CDR3 DNA follows: TGTGCCAGTAGTCAGGTTGGACAGAACACTGAAGCTTTCTTT. The whole variable domain, filled in from reference TRBV19 and TRBJ1-1, reads DGGITQSPKYLFRKEGQNVTLSCEQNLNHDAMYWYRQDPGQGLRLIYYSQIVNDFQKGDIAEGYSVSREKKESFPLTVTSAQKNPTAFYLCASSQVGQNTEAFFGQGTRLTVV.

The chain has TRBV6-2 or TRBV6-3 and TRBJ1-1; TRBD1 might be the D (6 bases). Germline lookup yields CDR1 MNHEY and CDR2 SVGEGT. The CDR3 runs 12 residues. V dropped 5 bases and J dropped 7 bases, with 11 bases sitting between them. The CDR3 DNA is TGTGCCAGCAGTCTACAGGGCGGTGAAGCTTTCTTT. Protein product: CASSLQGGEAFF.

The CDR3 nucleotides read TGTGCCAGCAGCGCCCAGTTCCGGGGGGTTGGGAAGACCCAGTACTTC. It yields the protein CASSAQFRGVGKTQYF. J is TRBJ2-5 and V is TRBV5-6; 7 positions agree with TRBD2. The V gene's germline CDR1 is SGHDT and CDR2 YYEEEE. The CDR3 loop spans 16 amino acids. The V segment lost 4 bases and the J segment 6 bases; nucleotides outside the gene matches: 15.

The chain uses TRBV15 and TRBJ2-2; tentative D call: TRBD1 (6 bases). V gave up 1 base and J gave up 3 bases, with 6 bases separating them. The CDR3 loop spans 14 amino acids. CDR1 and CDR2 (germline): LNHNV, YYDKDF (reference sequence). CDR3 coding DNA: TGTGCCACCAGCAGAGGACAGGACACCGGGGAGCTGTTTTTT. It is translated as CATSRGQDTGELFF.

For the CDR3, the DNA is TGTGCCAGCAGCCAGGGACAGGGGTTCCACGAGCAGTACTTC. Protein: CASSQGQGFHEQYF. This rearrangement joins TRBV5-5 to TRBJ2-7; 10 positions agree with TRBD1. This CDR3 has 14 residues. Trimming removed 4 bases from V and 5 bases from J; junction bases left unmatched: 6. Germline V lookup: CDR1 SGHKS, CDR2 YYEKEE (reference sequence).

The V and J genes are TRBV29-1 and TRBJ2-7; perhaps TRBD2 as D (5 bases). Germline V gives CDR1 SQVTM, CDR2 ANQGSEA. Trimming removed 1 base at V and 0 bases at J, with 13 bases between. This CDR3 spans 15 amino acids. In DNA, the CDR3 is TGCAGCGTTGAAGTTCGCGGGCAGAGCTCCTACGAGCAGTACTTC. Residues: CSVEVRGQSSYEQYF.

The gene calls are TRBV30 and TRBJ1-1; tentative D call: TRBD1 (5 bases). Trimming removed 0 bases at V and 7 bases at J, with 6 bases between. The CDR3 is made up of 11 amino acids. The germline CDR1 and CDR2 sequences are GTSNPN and SVGIG (reference sequence). The CDR3 coding sequence is TGTGCCTGGAGTGTGCAGGGTGAAGCTTTCTTT. This translates into CAWSVQGEAFF.

The rearrangement joins TRBV6-4 to TRBJ2-1, with a weak D call TRBD2 (6 bases). Between the trimmed V and J ends, which lost 5 bases and 2 bases, there was a span of 25 bases. Germline V gene lookup returns CDR1 MRHNA and CDR2 SNTAGT. There are 19 residues in the CDR3. The CDR3 DNA is TGTGCCAGCAGTCGTGAGGGGTTAATCGGGAGACCCCCCTACAATGAGCAGTTCTTC. Translating it yields CASSREGLIGRPPYNEQFF.

The J gene is TRBJ2-5, the V gene TRBV18; 7 nucleotides line up with TRBD2. Germline-derived CDR1 and CDR2 are KGHSH and LQKENI. The length of the CDR3 is 22 residues. After removal of 2 bases from V and 3 bases from J, the junction contained 27 bases not matched to a gene. CDR3 residues: CASSPRVAGSQRTGGGKETQYF. The CDR3 DNA follows: TGTGCCAGCTCACCAAGAGTCGCGGGGAGCCAGAGGACGGGAGGCGGGAAAGAGACCCAGTACTTC. The whole variable domain, remainder taken from reference TRBV18 and TRBJ2-5, is NAGVMQNPRHLVRRRGQEARLRCSPMKGHSHVYWYRQLPEEGLKFMVYLQKENIIDESGMPKERFSAEFPKEGPSILRIQQVVRGDSAAYFCASSPRVAGSQRTGGGKETQYFGPGTRLLVL.

V is TRBV20-1 and J is TRBJ1-5; D is uncertain. Deletions cut 4 bases from V and 7 bases from J, with 8 bases between. Germline values: CDR1 DFQATT, CDR2 SNEGSKA (reference sequence). The CDR3 spans 11 residues. The CDR3 nucleotides are TGCAGTGCTATGGCTGAACAGCCCCAGCATTTT. This sequence encodes CSAMAEQPQHF.